What follows are 25 T cell receptor beta chains derived from one specimen sequenced in a study of T cells in tumors after PD-1 blockade. The assay was immunoSEQ multiplex PCR, and TCRdb's table has in-frame clones only and misses some. This table holds 3,500 to 4,500 clones, around 70% found once. The material was tumor tissue, obtained before anti-PD-1 treatment. The origin of the receptors is a human donor with basal cell carcinoma.

This chain uses TRBV5-5 with TRBJ2-3, with D unclear. V was cut by 6 bases and J by 6 bases, with 17 bases left in between. There are 14 residues in the CDR3. Germline V lookup: CDR1 SGHKS, CDR2 YYEKEE (reference sequence). DNA of the CDR3: TGTGCCAGCATCTGGGGTAGGGAACGGGATACGCAGTATTTT. It encodes CASIWGRERDTQYF.

This chain links TRBV12-3 or TRBV12-4 with TRBJ1-1; the D is unclear. The CDR3 is 10 amino acids. V lost 3 bases, J lost 8 bases, and 4 bases lay in between. The CDR3 sequence: CASSLGEAFF. CDR3 DNA sequence: TGTGCCAGCAGTTTGGGCGAAGCTTTCTTT.

This clone was observed once. V gene TRBV5-4 combines with J gene TRBJ1-2; 8 positions agree with TRBD1. The CDR3 loop spans 14 amino acids. The V segment lost 4 bases and the J segment 2 bases; nucleotides outside the gene matches: 4. Germline V gene lookup returns CDR1 SGHNT and CDR2 YYREEE (reference sequence). CDR3 nucleotides: TGTGCCAGCAGCCCGGGACAGGAAAACTATGGCTACACCTTC. Translating it yields CASSPGQENYGYTF.

The rearrangement links TRBV25-1 to TRBJ2-6; possibly TRBD1 for D (6 bases). The length of the CDR3 is 17 residues. Germline assignment: CDR1 MGHDK and CDR2 SYGVNS. Trimming took 6 bases from V and 0 from J, leaving 15 bases between them. The CDR3 protein is CASRPTGFSSGANVLTF. Here the CDR3 DNA reads TGTGCCAGCAGACCGACAGGATTTAGCTCTGGGGCCAACGTCCTGACTTTC.

This clone was observed once. The gene calls are TRBV7-9 and TRBJ2-7; 9 bases align to TRBD2. Per germline, CDR1 SEHNR and CDR2 FQNEAQ (reference sequence). The CDR3 consists of 17 residues. V lost 2 bases, J lost 1 base, and 9 bases stayed unmatched. CDR3 region: CASSLSRIAGVSYEQYF. The CDR3 nucleotides read TGTGCCAGCAGCTTATCCCGGATAGCGGGAGTGTCCTACGAGCAGTACTTC.

This clone was observed a handful of times. The chain combines TRBV10-3 with TRBJ2-1; 8 bases are a match to TRBD2. The length of the CDR3 is 14 residues. With 4 bases clipped from V and 5 bases from J, the junction kept 4 bases outside the gene matches. CDR1 and CDR2 from the germline V gene are ENHRY and SYGVKD. CDR3 bases: TGTGCCATCAGTGTCGACGGGGGGGACAATGAGCAGTTCTTC. It specifies CAISVDGGDNEQFF.

The chain is built from TRBV6-5 and TRBJ2-3, with D unresolved. The V end lost 3 bases, the J end lost 4 bases, and 11 bases lay between the germline ends. Looked up from germline, CDR1 is MNHEY and CDR2 is SVGAGI. The CDR3 consists of 14 residues. CDR3 in amino acids: CASSYGLGSDTQYF. CDR3 sequence (DNA): TGTGCCAGCAGTTATGGCCTGGGTTCAGATACGCAGTATTTT.

This chain uses TRBV5-1 with TRBJ1-2; no firm D call. The length of the CDR3 is 14 residues. V was clipped by 3 bases and J by 8 bases, with 17 bases between them. The germline CDR1 and CDR2 sequences are SGHRS and YFSETQ. The CDR3 coding sequence is TGCGCCAGCAGCTCGGACGTACGCGTGGGAGGCTACACCTTC. It specifies CASSSDVRVGGYTF.

The table lists this clone with a count of one. The gene calls are TRBV5-6 and TRBJ2-5; 8 bases map to TRBD1. CDR3 length: 14 amino acids. Looked up from germline, CDR1 is SGHDT and CDR2 is YYEEEE. Trimming cost V 3 bases and J 6 bases; bases outside gene matches: 7. The CDR3: CASSSTTGAKTQYF. In DNA, the CDR3 is TGTGCCAGCAGCTCGACGACAGGGGCGAAGACCCAGTACTTC.

About this clone: The sample carries other DNA sequences with the same CDR3. The CDR3 DNA reads as TGTGCCAGCTCACCAGGACAGGGGGCCACTGAAGCTTTCTTT. Encoded protein: CASSPGQGATEAFF. The chain joins TRBV18 to TRBJ1-1; 11 bases align to TRBD1. V gave up 2 bases and J gave up 4 bases; unmatched junction bases: 0. The CDR3 runs 14 residues. The V gene's germline CDR1 is KGHSH and CDR2 LQKENI.

The chain links TRBV19 to TRBJ1-4; D unresolved. V was cut by 3 bases and J by 0 bases, with 23 bases left in between. This CDR3 has 20 residues. Germline CDR1 LNHDA, CDR2 SQIVND (reference sequence). The CDR3 sequence is CASSIIPQDTRSATNEKLFF. The CDR3 DNA sequence: TGTGCCAGTAGTATTATCCCCCAAGACACCCGGAGCGCAACTAATGAAAAACTGTTTTTT. The full variable domain, with the rest looked up from reference TRBV19 and TRBJ1-4, is DGGITQSPKYLFRKEGQNVTLSCEQNLNHDAMYWYRQDPGQGLRLIYYSQIVNDFQKGDIAEGYSVSREKKESFPLTVTSAQKNPTAFYLCASSIIPQDTRSATNEKLFFGSGTQLSVL.

This clone showed up just once. The rearrangement joins TRBV7-8 to TRBJ2-3, with D unresolved. This CDR3 comprises 11 residues. From germline, CDR1 is SGHVS and CDR2 FQNEAQ. Trimming took 6 bases from V and 5 from J, leaving 6 bases between them. CDR3 in DNA: TGTGCCAGCAGTTTTGGAGATACGCAGTATTTT. Amino acids: CASSFGDTQYF.

The chain carries TRBV4-3 and TRBJ2-5; D possibly corresponds to TRBD2 (6 bases). The V end was cut by 1 base, the J end by 5 bases, with 17 bases between. The V gene's germline CDR1 is LGHNA and CDR2 YSLEER. This CDR3 spans 16 amino acids. CDR3 nucleotide sequence: TGCGCCAGCAGCCAAGGAGTGGGCTTAGCGGATGAGACCCAGTACTTC. Amino acid sequence: CASSQGVGLADETQYF.

The rearrangement uses TRBV5-4 and TRBJ2-3, with TRBD1 as a possible D gene (6 bases). CDR3 length: 15 residues. The V gene lost 4 bases and the J gene lost 4 bases, with 16 bases spanning the gap. Germline loops: CDR1 SGHNT, CDR2 YYREEE (reference sequence). The CDR3 loop is CASSPQGRAPDTQYF. CDR3 bases: TGTGCCAGCAGCCCCCAGGGGCGTGCGCCAGATACGCAGTATTTT.

The rearrangement uses TRBV27 and TRBJ2-1; D is uncertain. V lost 8 bases, J lost 0 bases, and 14 bases lay in between. Looked up from germline, CDR1 is MNHEY and CDR2 is SMNVEV (reference sequence). The CDR3 consists of 15 residues. CDR3 DNA sequence: TGTGCCAGCTGTTCGTCCCGAAGCTCCTACAATGAGCAGTTCTTC. Translation gives CASCSSRSSYNEQFF.

The gene calls are TRBV5-1 and TRBJ2-1; 7 bases line up with TRBD2. Germline lookup yields CDR1 SGHRS and CDR2 YFSETQ. The junction had 4 bases not matched to a gene; V was cut back by 1 base and J by 0 bases. This CDR3 spans 16 amino acids. The CDR3 sequence: CASSLSGGSSYNEQFF. The CDR3 nucleotides are TGCGCCAGCAGCTTGTCTGGCGGGAGCTCCTACAATGAGCAGTTCTTC.

This chain joins TRBV7-9 and TRBJ1-1, with 7 bases aligning to TRBD1. This CDR3 spans 15 amino acids. The J segment lost 0 bases and the V segment lost 4 bases, leaving 5 bases of the junction unmatched. Germline V gives CDR1 SEHNR, CDR2 FQNEAQ (reference sequence). The CDR3 DNA follows: TGTGCCAGCAGCTCGAGTCAGGGGGTGAACACTGAAGCTTTCTTT. Translation: CASSSSQGVNTEAFF.

To note about this clone: A read error may account for a junction end that differs from germline. The V gene is TRBV5-6, the J gene TRBJ1-2, with D unresolved. Germline CDR1 is SGHDT and CDR2 is YYEEEE. This CDR3 has 12 amino acids. For the CDR3, the DNA is TGTGCCAGCACGTCTGGAACCTATCGCTACACCTTC. Amino acids: CASTSGTYRYTF.

The chain recombines TRBV5-1 with TRBJ2-7; 11 bases map to TRBD1. J lost 6 bases, V lost 4 bases, and 6 bases had no gene match. Germline CDR1 is SGHRS and CDR2 is YFSETQ. This CDR3 is 14 amino acids long. The CDR3 loop is CASSLGQGAIEQYF. The CDR3 coding sequence is TGCGCCAGCAGCCTTGGACAGGGGGCAATCGAGCAGTACTTC.

V and J are TRBV10-1 and TRBJ2-2; D might be TRBD1 (6 bases). The CDR3 contains 15 residues. The V and J ends lost 5 bases and 4 bases respectively, with 14 bases between them. From germline, CDR1 is WNHNN and CDR2 SYGVQD (reference sequence). The chain's CDR3 is CASSPDRSGTGELFF. For the CDR3, the DNA is TGCGCCAGCAGTCCCGACAGGTCGGGCACCGGGGAGCTGTTTTTT.

V usage is TRBV30 and J usage is TRBJ1-1; TRBD1 might be the D (5 bases). CDR1 is GTSNPN, CDR2 SVGIG, per germline (reference sequence). The CDR3 runs to 15 residues. V was shortened by 4 bases and J by 1 base, with 16 bases between the two germline ends. The CDR3 bases are TGTGCCTGGAATAACAGGTTCCTTAAGAACACTGAAGCTTTCTTT. Protein sequence: CAWNNRFLKNTEAFF.

The chain employs TRBV16 and TRBJ1-1; a possible D gene is TRBD1 (5 bases). CDR3 size: 16 residues. Germline CDR1 and CDR2: KGHSY and FQNENV. The V end lost 4 bases, the J end lost 10 bases, and 25 bases lay between the germline ends. This chain's CDR3 is CASSLTSGASLLVAFF. CDR3 DNA sequence: TGTGCCAGCAGCCTAACCTCCGGGGCGAGTTTACTAGTAGCTTTCTTT.

The rearrangement uses TRBV19 and TRBJ1-5; 7 nucleotides align to TRBD1. This CDR3 region has 15 residues. Germline V gene lookup returns CDR1 LNHDA and CDR2 SQIVND (reference sequence). The J segment lost 10 bases and the V segment lost 3 bases, leaving 12 bases of the junction unmatched. CDR3 sequence reads: CASSIQGVQHSPQHF. As DNA, the CDR3 is TGTGCCAGTAGTATTCAGGGGGTCCAACATAGCCCCCAGCATTTT.

This clone was seen only once. J is TRBJ2-3 and V is TRBV18, with a weak D call TRBD1 (6 bases). V was trimmed by 4 bases and J by 6 bases, leaving 14 bases between them. This CDR3 region has 14 residues. Germline V gene sequence: CDR1 KGHSH, CDR2 LQKENI. The CDR3, as DNA: TGTGCCAGCTCACAGTGGACAGCAAGTGATACGCAGTATTTT. Residues: CASSQWTASDTQYF.

The CDR3 region has the DNA TGTGCCATCGGAGTAGCGGGAGGCAATGAGCAGTTCTTC. It translates to CAIGVAGGNEQFF. V gene TRBV10-3 combines with J gene TRBJ2-1; 10 bases line up with TRBD2. J lost 6 bases, V lost 8 bases, and 4 bases had no gene match. The CDR3 runs to 13 residues. Germline V gene data show CDR1 as ENHRY and CDR2 as SYGVKD.